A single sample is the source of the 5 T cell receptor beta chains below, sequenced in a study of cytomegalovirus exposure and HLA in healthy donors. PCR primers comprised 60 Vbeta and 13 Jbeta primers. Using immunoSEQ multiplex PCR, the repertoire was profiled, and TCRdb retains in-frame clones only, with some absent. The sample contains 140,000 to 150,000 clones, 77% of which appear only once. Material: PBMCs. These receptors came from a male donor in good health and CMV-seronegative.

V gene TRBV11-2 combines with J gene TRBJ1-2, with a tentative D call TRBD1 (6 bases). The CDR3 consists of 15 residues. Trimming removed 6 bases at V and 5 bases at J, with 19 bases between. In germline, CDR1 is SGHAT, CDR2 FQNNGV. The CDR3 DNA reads TGTGCCAGCAGTATCAAAAAGCAGGGGTGGTATGGCTACACCTTC. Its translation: CASSIKKQGWYGYTF.

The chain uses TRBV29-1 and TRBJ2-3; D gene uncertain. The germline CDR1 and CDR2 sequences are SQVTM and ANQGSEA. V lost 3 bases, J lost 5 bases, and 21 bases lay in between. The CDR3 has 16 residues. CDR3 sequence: CSVEVPAQEVVDTQYF. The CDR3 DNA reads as TGCAGCGTTGAGGTGCCTGCCCAAGAGGTGGTAGATACGCAGTATTTT.

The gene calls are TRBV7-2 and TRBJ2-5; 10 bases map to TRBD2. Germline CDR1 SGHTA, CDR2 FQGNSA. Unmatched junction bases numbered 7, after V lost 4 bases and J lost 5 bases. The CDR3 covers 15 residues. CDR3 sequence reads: CASSSAGTSVETQYF. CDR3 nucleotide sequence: TGTGCCAGCAGCTCTGCCGGGACTAGCGTGGAGACCCAGTACTTC. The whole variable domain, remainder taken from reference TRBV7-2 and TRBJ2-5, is GAGVSQSPSNKVTEKGKDVELRCDPISGHTALYWYRQSLGQGLEFLIYFQGNSAPDKSGLPSDRFSAERTGGSVSTLTIQRTQQEDSAVYLCASSSAGTSVETQYFGPGTRLLVL.

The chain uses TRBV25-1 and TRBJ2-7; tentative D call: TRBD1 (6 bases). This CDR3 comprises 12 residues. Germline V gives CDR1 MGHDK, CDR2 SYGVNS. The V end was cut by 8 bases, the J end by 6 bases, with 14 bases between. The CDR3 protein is CASQTGFREQYF. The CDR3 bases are TGTGCCAGCCAGACAGGTTTCCGCGAGCAGTACTTC.

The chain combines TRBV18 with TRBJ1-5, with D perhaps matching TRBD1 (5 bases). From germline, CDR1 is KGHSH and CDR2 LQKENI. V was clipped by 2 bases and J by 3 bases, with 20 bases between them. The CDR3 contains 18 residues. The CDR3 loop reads CASSPLDIMPIPNQPQHF. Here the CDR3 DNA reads TGTGCCAGCTCACCATTGGACATCATGCCCATCCCCAATCAGCCCCAGCATTTT.